This paragraph reports one TCR beta chain. TCRdb re-called the RT-PCR reads through MiXCR, storing one row per CDR3 protein. This table holds about a million distinct CDR3 sequences, roughly 18% found once. The CDR3 covers 17 residues. Between the trimmed V and J ends, which lost 3 bases and 4 bases, there was a span of 25 bases. Germline lookup yields CDR1 DFQATT and CDR2 SNEGSKA (reference sequence). This entry belongs to a study of patients and donors after allogeneic stem cell transplantation. Specimen: blood, either unsorted or a sorted T cell fraction (not recorded which). The chain uses TRBV20-1 and TRBJ2-7; D possibly corresponds to TRBD2 (7 bases). This TCR was recovered from a human donor who was either an allogeneic HSCT recipient or a stem cell or donor lymphocyte infusion donor (not recorded which). It is not recorded whose cells these are; they may come from a transplant donor. CDR3 residues: CSARSNLRGGPVYEQYF. CDR3 DNA sequence: TGCAGTGCTAGGTCCAATCTTAGGGGGGGACCGGTTTACGAGCAGTACTTC.